This is a list of T cell receptor beta chains from one sample in a study of shared clonotypes between healthy human individuals. Generated by immunoSEQ multiplex PCR, the TCRdb table keeps only in-frame clones and is missing some. The sample consists of about 1.9 million clones, 80% to 95% of them appearing once. Sequencing was performed on naive CD8+ T cells from PBMCs. Receptor source: a man between 18 and 35 years old in good health. Some clones in this sample may be carry-over from other donors' samples. The CDR3 runs from the conserved cysteine through the conserved F or W. The order of the fields is J gene, V gene, CDR3 length, clone size, D gene, CDR3 DNA, CDR3 protein. A D gene is named only where the DNA matches it firmly. Rows give clone size only sometimes, using once, few, many, or a class for an expanded clone.

TRBJ1-2,TRBV29-1,11,NA,NA,TGCAGCGTTACGGACGGACGTGGCTACACCTTC,CSVTDGRGYTF
TRBJ2-1,TRBV4-1,15,NA,NA,TGCGCCAGCAGCCAAGTGGGGCTAGTAGTGATGGGGCAGTTCTTC,CASSQVGLVVMGQFF
TRBJ1-3,TRBV15,15,NA,NA,TGTGCCACCAGCAGAGATGGGGAAGTCGGAAACACCATATATTTT,CATSRDGEVGNTIYF
TRBJ2-6,TRBV15,15,NA,NA,TGTGCCACCAGCAGCAGACAGACTGGGGCCAACGTCCTGACTTTC,CATSSRQTGANVLTF
TRBJ2-5,TRBV4-2,18,once,TRBD2,TGTGCCAGCAGCCCAGCCCCAGAGGTGGTAGCGGGAGAGAAGACCCAGTACTTC,CASSPAPEVVAGEKTQYF
TRBJ1-3,TRBV9,15,NA,TRBD1,TGTGCCAGCAGCGGAACAGGGGGCGCAGGAAACACCATATATTTT,CASSGTGGAGNTIYF
TRBJ2-1,TRBV25-1,14,NA,NA,TGTGCCAGCAGTGAAAGGGGCGCCCGGGCTGGGCAGTTCTTC,CASSERGARAGQFF
TRBJ2-7,TRBV7-9,14,NA,NA,TGTGCCAGCAGCCCGGGTGGACCGGAGTACGAGCAGTACTTC,CASSPGGPEYEQYF
TRBJ2-5,TRBV28,14,NA,NA,TGTGCCAGCAGCCAACGGGGGTCCCAAGAGACCCAGTACTTC,CASSQRGSQETQYF
TRBJ2-5,TRBV15,14,NA,TRBD2,TGTGCCACGAGAGGGACTAGCGCGCAAGAGACCCAGTACTTC,CATRGTSAQETQYF
TRBJ2-1,TRBV5-6,13,NA,NA,TGTGCCAGCAGCTACGGGCTTGGGCGCGAGCAGTTCTTC,CASSYGLGREQFF
TRBJ2-7,TRBV7-2,15,NA,TRBD1,TGTGCCAGCAGCTTAATGATCGCAGGGGGCAGCGAGCAGTACTTC,CASSLMIAGGSEQYF
TRBJ2-1,TRBV6-5,15,NA,TRBD2,TGTGCCAGCAGTTACGGCGGGAGCTCCTACAATGAGCAGTTCTTC,CASSYGGSSYNEQFF
TRBJ1-5,TRBV28,16,NA,TRBD1,TGTGCCAGCAGTATACCCCGGGACAGCGGTGAGGAGCCCCAGCATTTT,CASSIPRDSGEEPQHF
TRBJ1-5,TRBV15,13,few,NA,TGTGCCACCAGCTCCAGGGGTTCGCAGCCCCAGCATTTT,CATSSRGSQPQHF
TRBJ2-6,TRBV27,16,NA,TRBD2,TGTGCCAGCAGTCTGGGACTAGCGGCGGGCGCCAACGTCCTGACTTTC,CASSLGLAAGANVLTF
TRBJ2-7,TRBV7-6,15,NA,NA,TGTGCCAGCAGCCCCCTCGTGCGGGAAAACTACGAGCAGTACTTC,CASSPLVRENYEQYF
TRBJ2-3,TRBV9,14,NA,NA,TGTGCCAGCAGCGTAGTAGGCGGAGCAGATACGCAGTATTTT,CASSVVGGADTQYF
TRBJ1-2,TRBV27,17,NA,TRBD1,TGTGCCAGCAGTTTATCCATAGGGACAGGGATTCCCTATGGCTACACCTTC,CASSLSIGTGIPYGYTF